The clone carrying this T cell receptor beta chain was seen more than once but under ten times. Germline V gene data show CDR1 as MNHNY and CDR2 as SVGAGI (reference sequence). The V gene end was trimmed by 9 bases and the J gene end by 1 base; junction bases not matched to a gene: 7. CDR3 length equals 15 residues. Data came from immunoSEQ multiplex PCR; TCRdb stores just in-frame clones and leaves some out. The sample comprises over 55,000 clones, 80% of which are singletons, and 8.2% rests with the top ten. This sample is drawn from a study of OX40 agonist ivuxolimab in advanced cancers. In the study overall: Head and neck, renal cell, melanoma or hepatocellular carcinoma were the cancers that dose-escalation patients had.

The specimen was CD4+ or CD8+ T cells sorted from blood, collected in a trial of the OX40 agonist ivuxolimab. This TCR was sampled from an adult with an advanced solid tumor such as melanoma, head and neck, liver or kidney cancer. The rearrangement links TRBV6-6 to TRBJ2-2; 8 bases agree with TRBD1. The CDR3 reads CASEPGTGNTGELFF. The CDR3 bases are TGTGCCAGTGAACCCGGGACAGGGAACACCGGGGAGCTGTTTTTT.